This T cell receptor (beta chain) stems from a study of T-cell memory formation after mild COVID-19. At the level of the study: In these data, TCR clusters were largely donor specific. General study findings and limits: Largely, contracting CD4+ clones fell within CM and EM, and contracting CD8+ clones within EMRA. CD4/CD8 balance characterized clones contracting day 15 to 85, and CD4+ skew characterized later expanders.

TCRdb used MiXCR to reprocess the 5' RACE reads, holding one entry per CDR3 protein. Among about 270,000 distinct CDR3 sequences, roughly 16% were seen once, and the ten largest hold approximately 25%. About this clonotype itself: Its antigen is currently unknown.

Germline CDR1 SGHRS, CDR2 YFSETQ. V was shortened by 2 bases and J by 12 bases, with 11 bases between the two germline ends. The CDR3 has 11 residues. The sequenced material came from PBMCs or a T cell subset sorted from them (not recorded which). The V gene is TRBV5-1, the J gene TRBJ2-5; no reliable D call. The TCR was taken from a man aged 18 to 35 who had mild COVID-19 (a few samples of this study predate the infection). Cell type and time point are not known. The chain's CDR3 is CASSFGDTKYF. The CDR3 DNA reads as TGCGCCAGCAGCTTTGGAGACACCAAGTACTTC.